The 23 T cell receptor beta chains below were found in one sample sequenced in a study of CD8 T cells in Susac syndrome. It was with random hexamers that about 0.45 to 1 ug RNA was reverse transcribed. In TCRdb, the immunoSEQ multiplex PCR reads were re-called with MiXCR into one record per CDR3 protein. The data contain roughly 150,000 distinct CDR3 sequences, about 91% of them singletons. The sequenced sample consisted of CD4+ T cells from PBMCs. The source of these receptors is a human donor in good health.

CDR3 amino acids: CATSGGQGSYNEQFF. CDR3 nucleotide sequence: TGTGCCACCAGTGGAGGGCAGGGCTCCTACAATGAGCAGTTCTTC. This rearrangement joins TRBV24-1 to TRBJ2-1; either TRBD1 or TRBD2 may fit D (5 bases each). The CDR3 covers 15 residues. CDR1 and CDR2 (germline): KGHDR, SFDVKD. Trimming left V 5 bases short and J 0 bases short, with 10 bases between.

This clonotype showed up just a few times. The V call is TRBV19, the J call TRBJ1-1, with D hard to call. CDR3 length equals 14 residues. V was pared by 4 bases and J by 4 bases, with 13 bases between. Looked up from germline, CDR1 is LNHDA and CDR2 is SQIVND (reference sequence). The CDR3 loop is CASSTSGLSTEAFF. CDR3 DNA sequence: TGTGCCAGTAGTACATCTGGTCTTTCCACTGAAGCTTTCTTT. Full variable domain (remainder filled in from reference TRBV19 and TRBJ1-1): DGGITQSPKYLFRKEGQNVTLSCEQNLNHDAMYWYRQDPGQGLRLIYYSQIVNDFQKGDIAEGYSVSREKKESFPLTVTSAQKNPTAFYLCASSTSGLSTEAFFGQGTRLTVV.

This clonotype is a singleton in its sample. The V gene is TRBV7-2, the J gene TRBJ2-3, with TRBD1 matching over 7 bases. This CDR3 comprises 15 residues. Germline CDR1 is SGHTA and CDR2 is FQGNSA. The V segment lost 4 bases and the J segment 6 bases; nucleotides outside the gene matches: 10. In DNA form, the CDR3 reads TGTGCCAGCAGCTCCTTCGGGACAGTAACCGATACGCAGTATTTT. Its protein product is CASSSFGTVTDTQYF.

This chain joins TRBV29-1 and TRBJ1-5; 8 bases match TRBD1. CDR3 length equals 12 residues. The trim removed 7 bases at V and 8 bases at J, leaving 7 bases unmatched. CDR1 SQVTM and CDR2 ANQGSEA come from the germline V gene. This chain's CDR3 is CSAGQGREPQHF. The CDR3, as DNA: TGCAGCGCAGGACAGGGTCGAGAGCCCCAGCATTTT.

For this clonotype: One junction end does not reproduce the germline sequence, and a read error may be involved. The rearrangement joins TRBV14 to TRBJ2-4; no clear D gene. This CDR3 region has 17 residues. In germline, CDR1 is SGHDN, CDR2 FVKESK. In DNA form, the CDR3 reads TGTGCCAGCAGCCGACGCACCTTGTGGGAACCCAAAAACATTCAGCACTTC. Protein sequence: CASSRRTLWEPKNIQHF.

The chain uses TRBV18 and TRBJ1-1; D is ambiguous. The CDR3 sequence is 14 residues long. V was shortened by 3 bases and J by 4 bases, with 12 bases between the two germline ends. CDR1 is KGHSH and CDR2 is LQKENI in the germline V gene. Here the CDR3 reads CASSPVGSGTEAFF. In DNA form, the CDR3 reads TGTGCCAGCTCACCGGTAGGATCAGGCACTGAAGCTTTCTTT.

This clonotype was counted a single time. The rearrangement joins TRBV3-1 to TRBJ1-5; D uncertain. Trimming removed 0 bases at V and 3 bases at J, with 9 bases between. There are 15 residues in the CDR3. Germline CDR1 and CDR2: LGHDT and YNNKEL (reference sequence). The CDR3 DNA sequence: TGTGCCAGCAGCCAAGATCTCCGGTACAATCAGCCCCAGCATTTT. Protein sequence: CASSQDLRYNQPQHF.

The J gene is TRBJ2-2, the V gene TRBV3-1; 7 bases agree with TRBD2. This CDR3 is 16 amino acids long. J was trimmed by 0 bases and V by 3 bases; bases with no gene match: 4. Per germline, CDR1 LGHDT and CDR2 YNNKEL (reference sequence). The CDR3 bases are TGTGCCAGCAGCCATCTCGGGGGGTCGAACACCGGGGAGCTGTTTTTT. Amino acids: CASSHLGGSNTGELFF.

This chain connects TRBV4-3 to TRBJ1-2, with 9 bases aligning to TRBD1. The length of the CDR3 is 16 residues. V dropped 1 base and J dropped 4; count of bases not matched to a gene: 7. In germline, CDR1 is LGHNA, CDR2 YSLEER. The CDR3 region has the DNA TGCGCCAGCAGCCAAGGGATCGCGACAGGGGGCTATGGCTACACCTTC. This codes for CASSQGIATGGYGYTF.

This sequence joins TRBV9 and TRBJ2-3; 8 bases map to TRBD1. The germline gives CDR1 SGDLS, CDR2 YYNGEE. J gave up 3 bases and V 4 bases, and 10 bases lay outside the gene matches. The CDR3 runs 16 residues. The CDR3 is CASSPTSGQGTDTQYF. The CDR3 DNA sequence: TGTGCCAGCAGCCCAACCAGCGGACAGGGAACAGATACGCAGTATTTT.

The chain combines TRBV5-6 with TRBJ2-3; 12 bases fit TRBD2. Germline trimming cut 3 bases from V and 3 bases from J; bases unmatched to any gene: 11. This CDR3 has 18 residues. Germline V gene lookup returns CDR1 SGHDT and CDR2 YYEEEE. The CDR3 region is CASSSGLAGRLGTDTQYF. CDR3 nucleotide sequence: TGTGCCAGCAGCTCCGGACTAGCGGGAAGGCTTGGGACAGATACGCAGTATTTT.

The V and J genes are TRBV5-1 and TRBJ2-2; D is ambiguous. Per the germline V gene, CDR1 is SGHRS and CDR2 is YFSETQ. Trimming removed 4 bases at V and 0 bases at J, with 13 bases between. There are 16 residues in the CDR3. The CDR3 spells CASSLGRWPNTGELFF. CDR3 nucleotide sequence: TGCGCCAGCAGCCTAGGAAGATGGCCGAACACCGGGGAGCTGTTTTTT.

A few counts support this clonotype. The chain recombines TRBV6-1 with TRBJ2-1; D remains ambiguous. Between the trimmed V and J ends, which lost 6 bases and 4 bases, there was a span of 10 bases. CDR1 and CDR2 from the germline V gene are MNHNS and SASEGT. The CDR3 contains 13 residues. The CDR3 is CASSPGPYNEQFF. The DNA of the CDR3 is TGTGCCAGCAGCCCCGGACCGTACAATGAGCAGTTCTTC.

In DNA, the CDR3 is TGTGCCAGCAGTTTACGGGAGGCCGGGGAGCTGTTTTTT. This sequence encodes CASSLREAGELFF. V gene TRBV12-3 or TRBV12-4 combines with J gene TRBJ2-2; 7 nucleotides agree with TRBD2. The V segment lost 2 bases and the J segment 6 bases; nucleotides outside the gene matches: 0. The CDR3 is 13 residues long.

This sequence joins TRBV28 and TRBJ1-5, with D possibly TRBD1 on 6 matching bases. The CDR3 covers 17 residues. Trimming left V 5 bases short and J 0 bases short, with 17 bases between. Germline V gene data show CDR1 as MDHEN and CDR2 as SYDVKM. CDR3 protein: CASSPPGTRYSNQPQHF. The CDR3 DNA sequence: TGTGCCAGCAGTCCCCCCGGGACAAGATATAGCAATCAGCCCCAGCATTTT.

The chain uses TRBV10-3 and TRBJ2-5; the match to TRBD2 covers 12 bases. This CDR3 is 17 amino acids long. The germline V gene has CDR1 ENHRY and CDR2 SYGVKD. Trimming took 0 bases from V and 2 from J; bases not matched to a gene: 4. The CDR3 here is CAISESRLAGVQETQYF. DNA of the CDR3: TGTGCCATCAGTGAGTCGCGACTAGCGGGAGTACAAGAGACCCAGTACTTC.

V is TRBV19 and J is TRBJ1-2, with 7 positions matching TRBD1. CDR1 LNHDA and CDR2 SQIVND come from the germline V gene (reference sequence). CDR3 length: 15 amino acids. Trimming removed 6 bases from V and 3 bases from J; junction bases left unmatched: 10. CDR3 protein: CASRAPGQTYYGYTF. The CDR3 nucleotides read TGTGCCAGTAGGGCACCGGGACAGACCTACTATGGCTACACCTTC.

The chain has TRBV4-1 and TRBJ1-1, with D possibly TRBD1 on 6 matching bases. This CDR3 has 14 residues. Germline V gene sequence: CDR1 MGHRA, CDR2 YSYEKL. Trimming pared 4 bases from V and 4 bases from J, leaving 13 bases between. CDR3 nucleotide sequence: TGCGCCAGCAGCCCCTCCAGGGGCGGCACTGAAGCTTTCTTT. Protein: CASSPSRGGTEAFF.

The rearrangement links TRBV7-9 to TRBJ2-7; D is possibly TRBD1 (5 bases). Trimming pared 5 bases from V and 3 bases from J, leaving 11 bases between. In germline, CDR1 is SEHNR, CDR2 FQNEAQ (reference sequence). The CDR3 contains 13 residues. This CDR3 is CASSPEGDYEQYF. Written as DNA, the CDR3 is TGTGCCAGCAGCCCTGAAGGGGACTACGAGCAGTACTTC.

The chain links TRBV19 to TRBJ2-3; D remains unclear. The ends were cut back, 10 bases at V and 3 bases at J, with 11 bases in the middle. This CDR3 region has 12 residues. Looked up from germline, CDR1 is LNHDA and CDR2 is SQIVND (reference sequence). CDR3 DNA: TGTGCCACTTCCACACGTACAGATACGCAGTATTTT. This codes for CATSTRTDTQYF.

CDR3: CASSLVQASNYGYTF. The DNA of the CDR3 is TGTGCCAGCAGCTTAGTACAGGCCTCTAACTATGGCTACACCTTC. The rearrangement joins TRBV7-9 to TRBJ1-2; tentative D call: TRBD1 (5 bases). CDR1 and CDR2 (germline): SEHNR, FQNEAQ (reference sequence). Trimming cost V 1 base and J 0 bases, with 9 bases left between them. This CDR3 comprises 15 residues.

The chain couples TRBV5-6 to TRBJ2-3; D may be TRBD1 or TRBD2 (5 bases each). Germline values: CDR1 SGHDT, CDR2 YYEEEE. The CDR3 length is 14 residues. Trimming stripped 0 bases from V and 5 bases from J, with 10 bases between. CDR3 bases: TGTGCCAGCAGCTTGGGGCTTGGGGGAGATACGCAGTATTTT. It is translated as CASSLGLGGDTQYF.

The chain combines TRBV18 with TRBJ1-1, with D possibly TRBD1 on 5 matching bases. This CDR3 comprises 14 residues. The germline CDR1 and CDR2 sequences are KGHSH and LQKENI. The V gene lost 1 base and the J gene lost 1 base, with 7 bases spanning the gap. The CDR3 loop is CASSPLGGNTEAFF. The DNA of the CDR3 is TGTGCCAGCTCACCACTGGGGGGGAACACTGAAGCTTTCTTT.